This TCR beta chain was sequenced in a study of cytomegalovirus exposure and HLA in healthy donors. The donors were part of the validation cohort of some 120 subjects. That cohort was separate from the first cohort, which comprised some 670 subjects. Clones were read by immunoSEQ multiplex PCR, and TCRdb kept only the in-frame ones, dropping some. The table lists fewer than 90,000 clones, roughly 83% of them singletons. Germline V lookup: CDR1 ENHRY, CDR2 SYGVKD. Unmatched junction bases numbered 3, after V lost 2 bases and J lost 1 base. The CDR3 is 16 residues long. General study results and limits: The investigators catalogued 160 or so TCR beta chains as cytomegalovirus-associated. CMV antigen specificity was confirmed in vitro for a few CMV-associated chains.

Remarks on this clone: What it binds is not known.

This rearrangement joins TRBV10-3 to TRBJ2-2, with 8 bases fitting TRBD1. This sequence originates from a woman between 18 and 29 years old in good health and CMV-seropositive. The sample was PBMCs. Here the CDR3 reads CAISEQGAENTGELFF. CDR3 coding DNA: TGTGCCATCAGTGAGCAGGGGGCCGAGAACACCGGGGAGCTGTTTTTT.